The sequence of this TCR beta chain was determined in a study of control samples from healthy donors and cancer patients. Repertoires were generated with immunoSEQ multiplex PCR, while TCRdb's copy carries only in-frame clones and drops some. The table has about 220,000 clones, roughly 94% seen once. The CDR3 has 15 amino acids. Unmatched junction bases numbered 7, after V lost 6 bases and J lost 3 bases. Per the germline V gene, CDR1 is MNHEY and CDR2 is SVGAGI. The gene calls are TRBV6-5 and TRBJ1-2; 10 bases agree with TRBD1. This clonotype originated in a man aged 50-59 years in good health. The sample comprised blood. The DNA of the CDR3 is TGTGCCAGCAGCCTGACAGGGGGCGCTGACTATGGCTACACCTTC. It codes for CASSLTGGADYGYTF.